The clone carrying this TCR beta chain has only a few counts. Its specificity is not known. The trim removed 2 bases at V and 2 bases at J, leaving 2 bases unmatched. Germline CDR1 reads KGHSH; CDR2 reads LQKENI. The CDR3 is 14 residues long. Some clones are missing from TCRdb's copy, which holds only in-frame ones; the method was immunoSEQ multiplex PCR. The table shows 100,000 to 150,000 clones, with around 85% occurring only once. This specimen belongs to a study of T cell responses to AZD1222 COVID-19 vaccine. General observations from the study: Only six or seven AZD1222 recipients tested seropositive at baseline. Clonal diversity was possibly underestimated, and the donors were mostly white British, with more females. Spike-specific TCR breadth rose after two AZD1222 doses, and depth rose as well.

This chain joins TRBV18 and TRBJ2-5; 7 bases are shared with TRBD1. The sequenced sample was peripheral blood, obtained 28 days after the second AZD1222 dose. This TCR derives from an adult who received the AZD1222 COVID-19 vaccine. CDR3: CASSPKTGQETQYF. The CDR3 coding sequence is TGTGCCAGCTCACCAAAGACAGGGCAAGAGACCCAGTACTTC.